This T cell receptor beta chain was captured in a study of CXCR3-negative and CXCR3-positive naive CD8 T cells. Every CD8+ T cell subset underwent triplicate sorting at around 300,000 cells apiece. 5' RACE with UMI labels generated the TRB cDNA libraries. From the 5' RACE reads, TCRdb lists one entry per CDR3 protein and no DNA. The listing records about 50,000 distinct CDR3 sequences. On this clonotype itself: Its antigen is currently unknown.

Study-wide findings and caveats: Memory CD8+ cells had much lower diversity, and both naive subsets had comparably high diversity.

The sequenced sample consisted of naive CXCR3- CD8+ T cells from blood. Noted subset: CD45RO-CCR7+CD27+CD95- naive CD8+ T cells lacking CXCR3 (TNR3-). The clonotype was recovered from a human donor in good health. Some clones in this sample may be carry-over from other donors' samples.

This chain's CDR3 is CASSQTGQAIPTGELFF. This chain uses TRBV4-1 with TRBJ2-2; the D call of TRBD1 rests on TCRdb alone, since no DNA is present to check it. Looked up from germline, CDR1 is MGHRA and CDR2 is YSYEKL. This CDR3 contains 17 residues.